This T cell receptor beta chain was recorded in a study of post-analysis software for immune sequencing data. Whole-study context: As for disease course, relapsing-remitting, secondary progressive and progressive-relapsing multiple sclerosis were all included. Findings and caveats of the study: Analysis by F measure revealed that same-batch samples clustered strongly together. A few TRBV segments occurring more often in patients than controls included TRBV5-6, TRBV5-1 and TRBV20-1.

Germline CDR1 reads MNHEY; CDR2 reads SVGEGT. Trimming at V came to 7 bases and at J to 3 bases, leaving 8 bases not matched to a gene. The CDR3 sequence is 15 residues long. The sample holds a few counts of this clonotype. Its antigen is not known. Carried by the TCR beta cDNA libraries were unique molecular identifiers. T cells numbering roughly 0.9 to 10 million yielded cDNA molecules that totaled roughly 500,000. TCRdb fed the PCR reads into MiXCR, producing one record per CDR3 protein. The data show 350,000 to 500,000 distinct CDR3 sequences, with 39% seen just once and 6% to 9% held by the top ten.

V and J are TRBV6-2 or TRBV6-3 and TRBJ2-1, with 8 nucleotides matching TRBD2. This clonotype was obtained from a girl aged 2-10 years with multiple sclerosis. The specimen was blood. DNA for the CDR3: TGTGCCAGCAACGATCCGGGACTAGGCTACAATGAGCAGTTCTTC. Translating it yields CASNDPGLGYNEQFF.